Below, one TCR beta chain is given with its context. Its matching antigen is unknown. This specimen belongs to a study of response to subunit inactivated influenza vaccine. Whole-study results and caveats: Authors suggested each seasonal flu vaccination may recruit only limited numbers of new T cells.

This CDR3 has 16 amino acids. Germline values: CDR1 DFQATT, CDR2 SNEGSKA (reference sequence). V dropped 5 bases and J dropped 6 bases, with 24 bases sitting between them. TCRdb re-derived calls from the RT-PCR reads in MiXCR, one entry per CDR3 protein. The sample comprises about 180,000 distinct CDR3 sequences, around 8.8% of which are singletons, and approximately 10% rests with the top ten. The input for sequencing was non-naive T cells sorted from PBMCs, taken on the day of vaccination. The sequence was obtained from a man over 45 who received an inactivated influenza vaccine. The chain recombines TRBV20-1 with TRBJ2-3; D possibly uses TRBD1 or TRBD2 (5 bases each). CDR3 sequence (DNA): TGCAGTGCTTCTGGGACCCTCTCCAACATTCCGGATACGCAGTATTTT. Translating it yields CSASGTLSNIPDTQYF.